These T cell receptor beta chains were read from a single sample in a study of blood T cell repertoires in COVID-19. Assay: immunoSEQ multiplex PCR; the TCRdb copy retains only in-frame clones and omits some. The sample shows around 190,000 clones, 70% to 90% of them seen only once. Material for sequencing was peripheral blood. The receptors here all came from a middle-aged man with COVID-19, enrolled during active disease. The CDR3 runs from the conserved cysteine through the conserved F or W. D genes are given only for firm matches. Only part of the rows carry a size: once, few, many, or a class if the clone is expanded.

d_gene: TRBD1
v_gene: TRBV24-1
abundance: -
j_gene: TRBJ2-1
CDR3nt: TGTGCCACCAGTGATAGGGCAGGGGGCTCCTACAATGAGCAGTTCTTC
CDR3aa: CATSDRAGGSYNEQFF

d_gene: -
v_gene: TRBV6-5
abundance: once
j_gene: TRBJ2-7
CDR3nt: TGTGCCAGCACCCTGGGGCAGGGCCACGGCGAGCAGTACTTC
CDR3aa: CASTLGQGHGEQYF

d_gene: -
v_gene: TRBV5-1
abundance: -
j_gene: TRBJ2-7
CDR3nt: TGCGCCAGCAGCGGTCGCGGGCTTAACGAGCAGTACTTC
CDR3aa: CASSGRGLNEQYF

d_gene: -
v_gene: TRBV7-9
abundance: -
j_gene: TRBJ1-1
CDR3nt: TGTGCCAGCAGCTCGCAACAGGGGAACACTGAAGCTTTCTTT
CDR3aa: CASSSQQGNTEAFF

d_gene: TRBD1
v_gene: TRBV19
abundance: many
j_gene: TRBJ1-2
CDR3nt: TGTGCCACAGCAGGGGGTGTGTATGGCTACACCTTC
CDR3aa: CATAGGVYGYTF

d_gene: -
v_gene: TRBV5-8
abundance: -
j_gene: TRBJ2-1
CDR3nt: TGTGCCAGCAGCTTGCAGGGGACAACTTACAATGAGCAGTTCTTC
CDR3aa: CASSLQGTTYNEQFF

d_gene: TRBD1
v_gene: TRBV6-5
abundance: -
j_gene: TRBJ2-7
CDR3nt: TGTGCCGGCAGACCCGGACAGGGGCAGGCCGAGCAGTACTTC
CDR3aa: CAGRPGQGQAEQYF

d_gene: -
v_gene: TRBV19
abundance: few
j_gene: TRBJ2-6
CDR3nt: TGTGCCAGTAGAACAGTTGGCTCTGGGGCCAACGTCCTGACTTTC
CDR3aa: CASRTVGSGANVLTF

d_gene: -
v_gene: TRBV5-1
abundance: -
j_gene: TRBJ2-2
CDR3nt: TGCGCCAGCAGAAATGGGCAGGGAAACACCGGGGAGCTGTTTTTT
CDR3aa: CASRNGQGNTGELFF

d_gene: TRBD2
v_gene: TRBV11-2
abundance: once
j_gene: TRBJ2-5
CDR3nt: TGTGCCAGCAGCTTGGGAGGACTAGGTGAAGAGACCCAGTACTTC
CDR3aa: CASSLGGLGEETQYF

d_gene: TRBD2
v_gene: TRBV7-8
abundance: -
j_gene: TRBJ2-1
CDR3nt: TGTGCCAGCAGCCATAAAGCGGGAGATTTCAACAATGAGCAGTTCTTC
CDR3aa: CASSHKAGDFNNEQFF

d_gene: -
v_gene: TRBV9
abundance: -
j_gene: TRBJ2-7
CDR3nt: TGTGCCAGCAGCGACAGTGCGCTCCCCTACGAGCAGTACTTC
CDR3aa: CASSDSALPYEQYF

d_gene: -
v_gene: TRBV5-1
abundance: -
j_gene: TRBJ2-3
CDR3nt: TGCGCCAGCTTTGAACAGGCAGGCACAGATACGCAGTATTTT
CDR3aa: CASFEQAGTDTQYF

d_gene: -
v_gene: TRBV12-3/TRBV12-4
abundance: -
j_gene: TRBJ2-5
CDR3nt: TGTGCCAGCAGTTTCGGGGTCGGGACCCAGTACTTC
CDR3aa: CASSFGVGTQYF

d_gene: -
v_gene: TRBV6-2/TRBV6-3
abundance: -
j_gene: TRBJ1-2
CDR3nt: TGTGCCAGCAGTTACGCACGACCCATTTTCGGGGGCTACACCTTC
CDR3aa: CASSYARPIFGGYTF

d_gene: -
v_gene: TRBV5-1
abundance: -
j_gene: TRBJ1-1
CDR3nt: TGCGCCAGCAGCTCGGACAGTACAAACACTGAAGCTTTCTTT
CDR3aa: CASSSDSTNTEAFF

d_gene: -
v_gene: TRBV9
abundance: once
j_gene: TRBJ2-3
CDR3nt: TGTGCCAGCAGCGAGACAGAGACAGATACGCAGTATTTT
CDR3aa: CASSETETDTQYF

d_gene: -
v_gene: TRBV2
abundance: once
j_gene: TRBJ1-1
CDR3nt: TGTGCCAGCAGAGAACAGTACCTCACTGAAGCTTTCTTT
CDR3aa: CASREQYLTEAFF

d_gene: TRBD1
v_gene: TRBV5-1
abundance: -
j_gene: TRBJ2-7
CDR3nt: TGCGCCAGCAGCTTGGCGGGGAAGGACAGGCGCTCCTACGAGCAGTACTTC
CDR3aa: CASSLAGKDRRSYEQYF

d_gene: -
v_gene: TRBV27
abundance: few
j_gene: TRBJ2-2
CDR3nt: TGTGCCAGCAGTTTACACAGTCCCACCGGGGAGCTGTTTTTT
CDR3aa: CASSLHSPTGELFF

d_gene: -
v_gene: TRBV10-1
abundance: once
j_gene: TRBJ2-3
CDR3nt: TGCGCCAGCAGTGAGTCGAGGGCAGATACGCAGTATTTT
CDR3aa: CASSESRADTQYF

d_gene: -
v_gene: TRBV19
abundance: -
j_gene: TRBJ2-3
CDR3nt: TGTGCCAGTAGTATGATAAGCCGGACAGATACGCAGTATTTT
CDR3aa: CASSMISRTDTQYF

d_gene: -
v_gene: TRBV2
abundance: -
j_gene: TRBJ1-2
CDR3nt: TGTGCCAGCAGTGGGGAGGCCTATGGCTACACCTTC
CDR3aa: CASSGEAYGYTF

d_gene: -
v_gene: TRBV18
abundance: -
j_gene: TRBJ2-1
CDR3nt: TGTGCCAGCTCACCGCTACTCGGCCAGGGGAACAATGAGCAGTTCTTC
CDR3aa: CASSPLLGQGNNEQFF

d_gene: TRBD2
v_gene: TRBV18
abundance: -
j_gene: TRBJ2-2
CDR3nt: TGTGCCAGCTCACCACCGGGACTAGCGAGAGGGGAGCTGTTTTTT
CDR3aa: CASSPPGLARGELFF

d_gene: -
v_gene: TRBV4-3
abundance: -
j_gene: TRBJ2-7
CDR3nt: TGCGCCAGCAGCCTAGAAACAGGGATAGACGACGAGCAGTACTTC
CDR3aa: CASSLETGIDDEQYF

d_gene: -
v_gene: TRBV29-1
abundance: -
j_gene: TRBJ1-2
CDR3nt: TGCAGCGTCCCCCGAGGGGCAGGGGAGGGCTACACCTTC
CDR3aa: CSVPRGAGEGYTF

d_gene: TRBD1
v_gene: TRBV27
abundance: once
j_gene: TRBJ2-7
CDR3nt: TGTGCCAGCAGTTTAATTCAGGGGGCAACCTACGAGCAGTACTTC
CDR3aa: CASSLIQGATYEQYF

d_gene: -
v_gene: TRBV19
abundance: -
j_gene: TRBJ1-2
CDR3nt: TGTGCCAGTAGCCGCCCAACCCAACGCGATGGCTACACCTTC
CDR3aa: CASSRPTQRDGYTF

d_gene: -
v_gene: TRBV7-2
abundance: -
j_gene: TRBJ2-2
CDR3nt: TGTGCCAGCAGCTTAGAATCGAGCGGTAACACCGGGGAGCTGTTTTTT
CDR3aa: CASSLESSGNTGELFF

d_gene: TRBD2
v_gene: TRBV5-1
abundance: -
j_gene: TRBJ2-7
CDR3nt: TGCGCCAGCAGCTTGGGTACTAGCGGGAGCCACGAGCAGTACTTC
CDR3aa: CASSLGTSGSHEQYF

d_gene: TRBD1
v_gene: TRBV24-1
abundance: -
j_gene: TRBJ2-2
CDR3nt: TGTGCCACAATGGGACAGGGGAACACCGGGGAGCTGTTTTTT
CDR3aa: CATMGQGNTGELFF

d_gene: -
v_gene: TRBV12-3/TRBV12-4
abundance: -
j_gene: TRBJ2-7
CDR3nt: TGTGCCAGCACCTCTGGACAGTACGAGCAGTACTTC
CDR3aa: CASTSGQYEQYF

d_gene: -
v_gene: TRBV12-3/TRBV12-4
abundance: -
j_gene: TRBJ1-1
CDR3nt: TGTGCCAGCAGTTTGGAGACTGAAGCTTTCTTT
CDR3aa: CASSLETEAFF

d_gene: TRBD2
v_gene: TRBV2
abundance: -
j_gene: TRBJ2-1
CDR3nt: TGTGCCAGCAGTGAAGTAAGCGGGAGGAGAAATGAGCAGTTCTTC
CDR3aa: CASSEVSGRRNEQFF

d_gene: TRBD2
v_gene: TRBV9
abundance: -
j_gene: TRBJ2-1
CDR3nt: TGTGCCAGCAGCGTAGTCCCTTCACTAGCGGGGGGCGGCGAGCAGTTCTTC
CDR3aa: CASSVVPSLAGGGEQFF

d_gene: -
v_gene: TRBV19
abundance: -
j_gene: TRBJ2-3
CDR3nt: TGTGCCAGTAGTATAGCACTAGCCCGAGCAGATACGCAGTATTTT
CDR3aa: CASSIALARADTQYF

d_gene: TRBD1
v_gene: TRBV6-6
abundance: -
j_gene: TRBJ1-2
CDR3nt: TGTGCCAGCAGTCTGAACAGGGGCCCGGTGGCTAACTATGGCTACACCTTC
CDR3aa: CASSLNRGPVANYGYTF